Listed below are T cell receptor beta chains from one sample, sequenced in a study of blood T cell repertoires in COVID-19. Method: immunoSEQ multiplex PCR; TCRdb's copy keeps in-frame clones and lacks some. The sample includes about 380,000 clones, 88% seen only once; the top ten take 1.2%. The sample consisted of PBMCs or T cells enriched from blood (not recorded which). All receptors come from a woman between 18 and 29 years old who had recovered from COVID-19. The CDR3 runs from the conserved cysteine through the conserved F or W. A D gene is named only where the DNA matches it firmly. Size is omitted from some rows. Given values are once, few, many or a class for expanded clones.

TRBD1,TRBV24-1,TRBJ2-5,.,TGTGCCACCAGTGACTCTCTTAGGGACAGGGAAAAGGGCCAAGAGACCCAGTACTTC,CATSDSLRDREKGQETQYF
.,TRBV5-4,TRBJ1-1,few,TGTGCCAGCAGCTTGTGGGCCGAGTTGGGTGCATCATGGAACACTGAAGCTTTCTTT,CASSLWAELGASWNTEAFF
.,TRBV6-2/TRBV6-3,TRBJ1-3,.,TGTGCCAGCAGTCCCTCAGGGCTCTTGAGCTCTGGAAACACCATATATTTT,CASSPSGLLSSGNTIYF
.,TRBV7-7,TRBJ2-7,once,TGTGCTAGCAGCTTGACAACATCATACGAGCAGTACTTC,CASSLTTSYEQYF
.,TRBV25-1,TRBJ1-2,.,TGTGCCAGCAGCCTGCTAGCTAACTATGGCTACACCTTC,CASSLLANYGYTF
TRBD1,TRBV7-9,TRBJ2-2,once,TGTGCCAGCAGCTGGAGGACAGGGCCCACCGGGGAGCTGTTTTTT,CASSWRTGPTGELFF
.,TRBV5-1,TRBJ2-5,.,TGCGCCAGCAGCGCGATCCGAGGACTACAAGAGACCCAGTACTTC,CASSAIRGLQETQYF
.,TRBV5-1,TRBJ1-6,.,TGCGCCAGCAGCTTGGACGTCAGCGCCAGCTCCTATAATTCACCCCTCCACTTT,CASSLDVSASSYNSPLHF
.,TRBV28,TRBJ1-4,.,TGTGCCAGCAGTTTAATCAGGGTGGGTGAAAAACTGTTTTTT,CASSLIRVGEKLFF
TRBD1,TRBV9,TRBJ1-2,.,TGTGCCAGCAGCGTTGACAGGGATGGCTACACCTTC,CASSVDRDGYTF
.,TRBV24-1,TRBJ1-2,once,TGTGCCACCAGTGATTTTGGGGCAGCGTTAAACTATGGCTACACCTTC,CATSDFGAALNYGYTF
.,TRBV9,TRBJ2-4,.,TGTGCCAGCAGCCCTGAGGGTCTAATGCAAAACATTCAGTACTTC,CASSPEGLMQNIQYF
.,TRBV6-6,TRBJ2-7,.,TGTGCCAGCAGTCGAGACAGCCAGGAATCCTACGAGCAGTACTTC,CASSRDSQESYEQYF
.,TRBV5-4,TRBJ2-5,once,TGTGCCAGCAGCTGGGGACTTATGGGGGAGACCCAGTACTTC,CASSWGLMGETQYF
.,TRBV5-4,TRBJ1-1,.,TGTGCCAGCAGCGCCAGGACAGTGAACACTGAAGCTTTCTTT,CASSARTVNTEAFF
.,TRBV5-4,TRBJ1-5,.,TGTGCCAGCAGCTTTGAGGGAACAGGGAGCAATCAGCCCCAGCATTTT,CASSFEGTGSNQPQHF
.,TRBV12-5,TRBJ1-1,.,TGTGCTAGTGGGGTGGGAGTGGGCACTGAAGCTTTCTTT,CASGVGVGTEAFF
.,TRBV9,TRBJ1-2,.,TGTGCCAGCAGCGTAGGTCGGGGAGCTAACTATGGCTACACCTTC,CASSVGRGANYGYTF
.,TRBV5-1,TRBJ2-3,.,TGCGCCAGCAGCCCCGGAGGGGGGGGGTCCACAGATACGCAGTATTTT,CASSPGGGGSTDTQYF
TRBD1,TRBV7-8,TRBJ1-1,.,TGTGCCAGCAGCTCGGACAGGGACACTGAAGCTTTCTTT,CASSSDRDTEAFF
TRBD1,TRBV20-1,TRBJ1-5,once,TGCAGTGCTAGTGCCGCCAGGGGGTTGTACCATCAGCCCCAGCATTTT,CSASAARGLYHQPQHF
.,TRBV12-3/TRBV12-4,TRBJ2-3,.,TGTGCCAGCAGTTTATCGGGGTTCGGTACGCAGTATTTT,CASSLSGFGTQYF
TRBD1,TRBV5-5,TRBJ2-1,.,TGTGCCAGCAGCTTGGGACAGGGGTCCTACAATGAGCAGTTCTTC,CASSLGQGSYNEQFF
TRBD1,TRBV25-1,TRBJ1-1,.,TGTGCCAGCAGTGAATTCGAGACAGGGCCGAACACTGAAGCTTTCTTT,CASSEFETGPNTEAFF
.,TRBV6-5,TRBJ2-7,.,TGTGCCAGCAGGCTCCTGCCTATCCCCCTCTACGAGCAGTACTTC,CASRLLPIPLYEQYF
TRBD2,TRBV15,TRBJ2-1,.,TGTGCCACCAGCACCCCCACTAGCGGGGGGAGTAATGAGCAGTTCTTC,CATSTPTSGGSNEQFF
.,TRBV7-3,TRBJ1-1,.,TGTGCCAGCAGCCCAGGACAGAACACTGAAGCTTTCTTT,CASSPGQNTEAFF
TRBD1,TRBV6-5,TRBJ2-3,.,TGTGCCGGCCCGACAGGGGACGGCACAGATACGCAGTATTTT,CAGPTGDGTDTQYF
TRBD2,TRBV4-2,TRBJ2-2,.,TGTGCCAGCAGCCAAGATACCAGCGGGGGGGCCACCGGGGAGCTGTTTTTT,CASSQDTSGGATGELFF
.,TRBV4-3,TRBJ1-2,.,TGCGCCAGCAGCCAAGACTTCTTAGGAGGGAACTATGGCTACACCTTC,CASSQDFLGGNYGYTF
.,TRBV23-1,TRBJ1-1,.,TGCGCCAGCAGTCAATCGGAGGGGGGGGCGCGCACTGAAGCTTTCTTT,CASSQSEGGARTEAFF
.,TRBV19,TRBJ2-2,.,TGTGCCAGTAGTATAGGTCAGGGCACCGGGGAGCTGTTTTTT,CASSIGQGTGELFF
TRBD1,TRBV7-9,TRBJ1-6,.,TGTGCCAGCAGCTTAGTTAGGACAGGGAATAATTCACCCCTCCACTTT,CASSLVRTGNNSPLHF
TRBD1,TRBV18,TRBJ2-7,.,TGTGCCAGCTCACCACAAATACGGGACAGAGAGGACGAGCAGTACTTC,CASSPQIRDREDEQYF
.,TRBV29-1,TRBJ1-1,.,TGCAGCGTAGTCTATACTGAAGCTTTCTTT,CSVVYTEAFF
.,TRBV30,TRBJ2-7,.,TGTGCCTGGAGTGTAATGCGCGACGAGCAGTACTTC,CAWSVMRDEQYF
TRBD1,TRBV7-8,TRBJ2-1,.,TGTGCCAGCAGCCCGCGGTTAGGGACAGGGGGGTTAGGTGAGCAGTTCTTC,CASSPRLGTGGLGEQFF
.,TRBV20-1,TRBJ2-1,.,TGCAGTGCTAGTAGCGGACCAAACAATGAGCAGTTCTTC,CSASSGPNNEQFF
.,TRBV5-1,TRBJ2-2,.,TGCGCCAGCAGCTTGCCACAGGGTCACGGGGAGCTGTTTTTT,CASSLPQGHGELFF
.,TRBV5-1,TRBJ1-3,.,TGCGCCAGCAGCTTGTCATCGCAGGACTCTGGAAACACCATATATTTT,CASSLSSQDSGNTIYF
TRBD1,TRBV6-5,TRBJ1-2,.,TGTGCCAGCAGTTCCGGGACAGGGAACTATGGCTACACCTTC,CASSSGTGNYGYTF
TRBD1,TRBV5-1,TRBJ1-1,.,TGCGCCAGCAGCTTTAGGAGACAGGGCGCTGAAGCTTTCTTT,CASSFRRQGAEAFF
.,TRBV30,TRBJ1-1,.,TGTGCCTGGAGTCCCCGCAGGAACACTGAAGCTTTCTTT,CAWSPRRNTEAFF
.,TRBV4-2,TRBJ1-1,.,TGTGCCAGCAGCCAAGAAAGCGGGGCTGAAGCTTTCTTT,CASSQESGAEAFF
.,TRBV7-6,TRBJ2-7,few,TGTGCCAGCAGCTCATACAGGAGTTCCTCCTACGAGCAGTACTTC,CASSSYRSSSYEQYF
.,TRBV5-6,TRBJ2-1,.,TGTGCCAGCGCCAGAGCAAAGGGGATTGTGAATGAGCAGTTCTTC,CASARAKGIVNEQFF
TRBD1,TRBV9,TRBJ2-4,.,TGTGCCAGCAGCGGAACGACAGGGGGAAGCAAAAACATTCAGTACTTC,CASSGTTGGSKNIQYF
.,TRBV6-6,TRBJ1-4,once,TGTGCCAGCAGTCCCGGGGGGGCCGTTAATGAAAAACTGTTTTTT,CASSPGGAVNEKLFF
TRBD1,TRBV5-4,TRBJ2-1,.,TGTGCCAGCAGTTTGCCGGACAGGGATCCCTACAATGAGCAGTTCTTC,CASSLPDRDPYNEQFF
TRBD1,TRBV27,TRBJ1-1,.,TGTGCCAGCAGTTTGTCCGGGACAGGGGGCACTGAAGCTTTCTTT,CASSLSGTGGTEAFF
.,TRBV2,TRBJ1-2,.,TGTGCCAGCAGTGAAGCAGGACAGCCATCGGATGGCTACACCTTC,CASSEAGQPSDGYTF
TRBD2,TRBV6-5,TRBJ2-7,.,TGTGCCAGCACTTCTGAGCGGGGGCAATACGAGCAGTACTTC,CASTSERGQYEQYF
.,TRBV10-2,TRBJ1-6,.,TGCGCCAGCTCCGGGACTTCGAATTCACCCCTCCACTTT,CASSGTSNSPLHF
.,TRBV10-3,TRBJ1-4,.,TGTGCCATCAGTGACAGGGGTGGAAATGAAAAACTGTTTTTT,CAISDRGGNEKLFF
.,TRBV12-3/TRBV12-4,TRBJ1-1,.,TGTGCCAGCAGTTTAGGGGCATGGACTGAAGCTTTCTTT,CASSLGAWTEAFF